These 5 T cell receptor beta chains were sequenced from one sample in a study of T cells after yellow fever vaccination. TCRdb ran MiXCR on the 5' RACE reads and lists one entry per CDR3 protein. The sample includes approximately 96,000 distinct CDR3 sequences, roughly 9% of them seen just once. The sequences come from CD8+ T cells not binding an NS4B(214-222) dextramer, sorted from PBMCs, collected roughly 14 days after the first yellow fever vaccination. The source is a man in his late teens or twenties who received the YFV17D yellow fever vaccine.

This clonotype was seen ten or more times. Here the CDR3 DNA reads TGTGCCAGCAGCCAGGACGGACTAGCGGGGGGAGTCGAGCAGTACTTC. Its protein is CASSQDGLAGGVEQYF. V usage is TRBV4-2 and J usage is TRBJ2-7; 14 bases line up with TRBD2. V gave up 3 bases and J gave up 6 bases; unmatched junction bases: 7. CDR1 is LGHNA, CDR2 YNFKEQ, per germline. This CDR3 has 16 amino acids.

A few counts support this clonotype. The chain is built from TRBV27 and TRBJ2-6; tentatively, D is TRBD1 (6 bases). Trimming shortened V by 5 bases and J by 4 bases, and 12 bases separated the two germline ends. This CDR3 has 15 amino acids. The germline V gene encodes CDR1 MNHEY and CDR2 SMNVEV (reference sequence). The CDR3 nucleotides read TGTGCCAGCAGTACAAGGGGGTTAGGGGCCAACGTCCTGACTTTC. Its translation is CASSTRGLGANVLTF.

This clonotype was seen a few times. The rearrangement uses TRBV25-1 and TRBJ1-1, with a weak D call TRBD1 (6 bases). The germline V gene has CDR1 MGHDK and CDR2 SYGVNS. CDR3 length: 14 amino acids. With 4 bases removed from V and 5 bases from J, the gap between germline ends came to 14 bases. CDR3 coding DNA: TGTGCCAGCAGTGGGCAGGGGATGAGGACTGAAGCTTTCTTT. Amino acid sequence: CASSGQGMRTEAFF.

There are many counts of this clonotype. The rearrangement uses TRBV19 and TRBJ1-1; 7 bases are a match to TRBD1. This CDR3 contains 13 residues. V lost 4 bases and J lost 4; bases outside the gene matches: 3. Germline CDR1 LNHDA, CDR2 SQIVND (reference sequence). In DNA form, the CDR3 reads TGTGCCAGTAGTACCGGGGACAGCACTGAAGCTTTCTTT. Translation: CASSTGDSTEAFF.

This clonotype was seen more than once but under ten times. This chain uses TRBV6-5 with TRBJ2-3, with TRBD2 matching 9 bases. V lost 4 bases, J lost 0 bases, and 5 bases stayed unmatched. The CDR3 extends over 16 amino acids. Germline values: CDR1 MNHEY, CDR2 SVGAGI. CDR3 sequence (DNA): TGTGCCAGCAGTTCTAGCGGGGCCGATAGCACAGATACGCAGTATTTT. Protein product: CASSSSGADSTDTQYF.